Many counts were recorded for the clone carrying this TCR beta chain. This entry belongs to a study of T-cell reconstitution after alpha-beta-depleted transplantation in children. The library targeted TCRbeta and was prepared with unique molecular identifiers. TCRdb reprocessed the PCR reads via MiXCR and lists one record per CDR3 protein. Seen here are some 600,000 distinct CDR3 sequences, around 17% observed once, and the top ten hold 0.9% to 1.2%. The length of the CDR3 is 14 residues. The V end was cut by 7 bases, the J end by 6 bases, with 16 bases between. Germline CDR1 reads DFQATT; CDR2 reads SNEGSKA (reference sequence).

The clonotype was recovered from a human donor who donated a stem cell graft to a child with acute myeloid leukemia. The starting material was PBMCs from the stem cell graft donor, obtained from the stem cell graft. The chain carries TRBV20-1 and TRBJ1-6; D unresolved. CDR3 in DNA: TGCAGTGTCCCTTCGGGCCAGCTTAATTCACCCCTCCACTTT. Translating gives CSVPSGQLNSPLHF.